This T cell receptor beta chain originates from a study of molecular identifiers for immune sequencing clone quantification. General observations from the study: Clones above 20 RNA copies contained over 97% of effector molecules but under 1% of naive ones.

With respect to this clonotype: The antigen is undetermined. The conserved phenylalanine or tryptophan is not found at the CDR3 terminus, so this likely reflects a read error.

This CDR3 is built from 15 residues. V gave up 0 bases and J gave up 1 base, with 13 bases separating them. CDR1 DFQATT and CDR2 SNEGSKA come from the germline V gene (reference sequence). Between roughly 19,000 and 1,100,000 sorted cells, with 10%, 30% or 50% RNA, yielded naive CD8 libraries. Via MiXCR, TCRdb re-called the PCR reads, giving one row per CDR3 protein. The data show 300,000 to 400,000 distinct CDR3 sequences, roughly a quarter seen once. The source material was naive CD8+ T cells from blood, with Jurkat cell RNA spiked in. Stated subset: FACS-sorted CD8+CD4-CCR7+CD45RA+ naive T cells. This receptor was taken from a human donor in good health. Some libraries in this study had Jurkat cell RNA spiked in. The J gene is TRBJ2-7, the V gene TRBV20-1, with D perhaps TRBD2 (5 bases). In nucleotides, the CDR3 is TGCAGTGCTAGAGATGTTGGGAGTTCTTCCTACGAGCAGTACTCC. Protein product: CSARDVGSSSYEQYS.